The clone carrying this T cell receptor (beta chain) is classed as medium-sized (0.01 to 0.1%). These data originate in a study of Tregs in tolerant kidney transplant recipients. Produced via immunoSEQ multiplex PCR; TCRdb's table is partial and in-frame only. The sample consists of some 55,000 clones, over 70% of them appearing once. This sequence originates from a human donor in good health. What was sequenced was CD4+ T cells from blood.

The CDR3 sequence is CASSAGTVRISPLHF. CDR3 DNA sequence: TGTGCCAGCAGTGCCGGGACAGTTCGGATTTCACCCCTCCACTTT. This chain links TRBV27 with TRBJ1-6, with 7 bases fitting TRBD1. The CDR3 is 15 residues long. Germline CDR1 is MNHEY and CDR2 is SMNVEV (reference sequence). Losses at the gene ends were 5 bases for V and 9 bases for J; bases not matched to a gene: 10.